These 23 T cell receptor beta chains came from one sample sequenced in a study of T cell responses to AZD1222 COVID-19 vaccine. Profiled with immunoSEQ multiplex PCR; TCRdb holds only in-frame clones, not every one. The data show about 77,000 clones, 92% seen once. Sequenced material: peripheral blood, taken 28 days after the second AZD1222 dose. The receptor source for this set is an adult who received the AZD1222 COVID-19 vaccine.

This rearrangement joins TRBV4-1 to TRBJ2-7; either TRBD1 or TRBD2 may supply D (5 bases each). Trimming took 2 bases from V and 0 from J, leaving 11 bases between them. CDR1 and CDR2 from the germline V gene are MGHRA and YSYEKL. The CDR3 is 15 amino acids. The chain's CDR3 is CASSQTAGSSYEQYF. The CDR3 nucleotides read TGCGCCAGCAGCCAAACTGCAGGGAGCTCCTACGAGCAGTACTTC.

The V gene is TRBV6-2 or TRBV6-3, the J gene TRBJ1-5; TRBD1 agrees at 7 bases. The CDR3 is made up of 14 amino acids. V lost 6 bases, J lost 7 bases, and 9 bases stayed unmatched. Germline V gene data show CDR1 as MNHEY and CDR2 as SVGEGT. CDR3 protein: CASSPPGGGQPQHF. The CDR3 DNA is TGTGCCAGCAGCCCTCCAGGGGGAGGACAGCCCCAGCATTTT.

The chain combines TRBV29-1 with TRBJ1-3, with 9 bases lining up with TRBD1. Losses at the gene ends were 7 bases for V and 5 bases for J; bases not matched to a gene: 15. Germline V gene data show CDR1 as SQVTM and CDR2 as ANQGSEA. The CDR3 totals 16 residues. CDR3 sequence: CSAARAGQGTRNTIYF. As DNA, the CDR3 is TGCAGCGCTGCCCGGGCGGGACAGGGTACGAGAAACACCATATATTTT. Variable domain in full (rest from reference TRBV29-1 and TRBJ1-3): SAVISQKPSRDICQRGTSLTIQCQVDSQVTMMFWYRQQPGQSLTLIATANQGSEATYESGFVIDKFPISRPNLTFSTLTVSNMSPEDSSIYLCSAARAGQGTRNTIYFGEGSWLTVV.

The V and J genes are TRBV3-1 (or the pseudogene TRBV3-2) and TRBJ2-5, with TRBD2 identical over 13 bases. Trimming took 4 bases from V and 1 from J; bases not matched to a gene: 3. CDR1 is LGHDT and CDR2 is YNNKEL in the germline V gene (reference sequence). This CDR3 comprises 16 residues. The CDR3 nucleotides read TGTGCCAGCAGCCCCCGGACTAGCGGGGGCCAAGAGACCCAGTACTTC. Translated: CASSPRTSGGQETQYF.

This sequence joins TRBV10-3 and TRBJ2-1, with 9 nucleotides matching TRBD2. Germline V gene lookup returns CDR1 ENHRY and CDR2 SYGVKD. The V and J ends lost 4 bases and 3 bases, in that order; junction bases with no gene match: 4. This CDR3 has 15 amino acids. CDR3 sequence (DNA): TGTGCCATCAGTGTCCTAGCGGGAAGCTACAATGAGCAGTTCTTC. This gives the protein CAISVLAGSYNEQFF.

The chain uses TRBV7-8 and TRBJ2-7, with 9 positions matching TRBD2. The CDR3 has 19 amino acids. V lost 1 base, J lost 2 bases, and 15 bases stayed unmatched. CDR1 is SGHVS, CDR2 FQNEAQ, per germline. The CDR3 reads CASSLGLAGAGRATYEQYF. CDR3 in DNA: TGTGCCAGCAGCTTAGGGTTAGCGGGAGCGGGCAGGGCCACCTACGAGCAGTACTTC. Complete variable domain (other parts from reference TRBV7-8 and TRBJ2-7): GAGVSQSPRYKVAKRGQDVALRCDPISGHVSLFWYQQALGQGPEFLTYFQNEAQLDKSGLPSDRFFAERPEGSVSTLKIQRTQQEDSAVYLCASSLGLAGAGRATYEQYFGPGTRLTVT.

The CDR3 coding sequence is TGTGCCAGCAGGGGAGGAGATTACACAGATACGCAGTATTTT. Protein: CASRGGDYTDTQYF. The genes are TRBV9 and TRBJ2-3; a possible D gene is TRBD2 (6 bases). The V gene's germline CDR1 is SGDLS and CDR2 YYNGEE. Trimming shortened V by 5 bases and J by 2 bases, and 12 bases separated the two germline ends. The CDR3 spans 14 residues. The full variable domain, its missing parts supplied by reference TRBV9 and TRBJ2-3, is DSGVTQTPKHLITATGQRVTLRCSPRSGDLSVYWYQQSLDQGLQFLIQYYNGEERAKGNILERFSAQQFPDLHSELNLSSLELGDSALYFCASRGGDYTDTQYFGPGTRLTVL.

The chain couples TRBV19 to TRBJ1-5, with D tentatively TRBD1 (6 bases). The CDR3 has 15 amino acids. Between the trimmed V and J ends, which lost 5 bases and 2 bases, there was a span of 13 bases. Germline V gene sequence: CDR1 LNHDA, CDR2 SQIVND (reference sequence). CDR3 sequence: CASSVQGSGNQPQHF. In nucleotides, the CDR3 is TGTGCCAGTAGTGTACAGGGCTCCGGCAATCAGCCCCAGCATTTT.

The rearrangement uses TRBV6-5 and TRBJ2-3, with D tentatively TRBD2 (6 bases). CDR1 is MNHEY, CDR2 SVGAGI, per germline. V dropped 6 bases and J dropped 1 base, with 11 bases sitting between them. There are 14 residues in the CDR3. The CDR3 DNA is TGTGCCAGCAGGTCCGGGACTGGCACAGATACGCAGTATTTT. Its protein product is CASRSGTGTDTQYF.

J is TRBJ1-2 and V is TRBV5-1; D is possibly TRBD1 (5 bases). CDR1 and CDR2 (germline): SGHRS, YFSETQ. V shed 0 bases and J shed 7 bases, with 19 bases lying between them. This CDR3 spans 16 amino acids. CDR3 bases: TGCGCCAGCAGCTTGGCCTTATCAGGGCTTAAGAGTGGCTACACCTTC. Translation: CASSLALSGLKSGYTF.

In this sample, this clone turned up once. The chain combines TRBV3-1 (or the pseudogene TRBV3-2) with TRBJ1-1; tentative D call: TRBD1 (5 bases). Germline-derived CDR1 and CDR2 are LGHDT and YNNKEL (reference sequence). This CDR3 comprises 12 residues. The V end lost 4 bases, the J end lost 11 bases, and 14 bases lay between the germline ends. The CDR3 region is CASSPERGAAFF. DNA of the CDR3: TGTGCCAGCAGCCCGGAACGAGGGGCCGCTTTCTTT.

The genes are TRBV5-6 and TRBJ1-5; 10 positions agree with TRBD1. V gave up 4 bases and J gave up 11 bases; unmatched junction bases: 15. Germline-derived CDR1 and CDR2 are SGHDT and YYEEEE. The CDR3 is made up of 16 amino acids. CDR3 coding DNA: TGTGCCAGCAGCCTTCGGACCGGGACAGGGGCCTTATCCCAGCATTTT. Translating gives CASSLRTGTGALSQHF. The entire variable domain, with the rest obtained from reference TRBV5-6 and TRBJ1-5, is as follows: DAGVTQSPTHLIKTRGQQVTLRCSPKSGHDTVSWYQQALGQGPQFIFQYYEEEERQRGNFPDRFSGHQFPNYSSELNVNALLLGDSALYLCASSLRTGTGALSQHFGDGTRLSIL.

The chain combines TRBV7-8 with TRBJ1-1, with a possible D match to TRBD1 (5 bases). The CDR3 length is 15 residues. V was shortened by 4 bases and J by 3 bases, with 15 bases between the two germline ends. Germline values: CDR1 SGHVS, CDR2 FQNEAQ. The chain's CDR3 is CASSSFGASDTEAFF. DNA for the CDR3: TGTGCCAGCAGCTCCTTCGGGGCGAGCGACACTGAAGCTTTCTTT.

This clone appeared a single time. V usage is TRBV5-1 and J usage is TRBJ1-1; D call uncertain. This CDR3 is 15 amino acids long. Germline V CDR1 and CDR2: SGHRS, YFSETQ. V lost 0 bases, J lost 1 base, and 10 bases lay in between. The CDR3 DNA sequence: TGCGCCAGCAGCTTGGCCTTTACGGGGAACACTGAAGCTTTCTTT. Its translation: CASSLAFTGNTEAFF.

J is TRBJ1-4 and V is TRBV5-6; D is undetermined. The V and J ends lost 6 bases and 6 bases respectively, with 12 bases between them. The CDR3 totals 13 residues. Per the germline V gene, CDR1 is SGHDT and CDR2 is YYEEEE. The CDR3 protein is CASTTGGDEKLFF. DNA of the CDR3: TGTGCCAGCACGACGGGCGGGGATGAAAAACTGTTTTTT.

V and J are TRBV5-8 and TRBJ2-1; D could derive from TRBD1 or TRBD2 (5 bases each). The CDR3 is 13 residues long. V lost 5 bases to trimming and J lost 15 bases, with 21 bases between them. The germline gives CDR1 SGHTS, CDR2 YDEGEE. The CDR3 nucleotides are TGTGCCAGCAGACAATTCCGGGGCCCCCGGCTGTTCTTC. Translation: CASRQFRGPRLFF.

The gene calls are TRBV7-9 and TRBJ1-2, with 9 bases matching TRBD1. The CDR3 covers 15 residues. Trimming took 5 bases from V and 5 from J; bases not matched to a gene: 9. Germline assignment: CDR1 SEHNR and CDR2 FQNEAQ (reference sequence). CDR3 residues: CASSALRTGEYGYTF. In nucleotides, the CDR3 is TGTGCCAGCAGCGCCCTTAGGACAGGGGAGTATGGCTACACCTTC.

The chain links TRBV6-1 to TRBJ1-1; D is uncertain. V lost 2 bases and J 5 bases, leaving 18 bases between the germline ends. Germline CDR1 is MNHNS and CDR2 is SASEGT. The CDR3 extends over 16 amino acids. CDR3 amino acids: CASSENIGRGWTEAFF. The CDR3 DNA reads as TGTGCCAGCAGTGAAAATATTGGCAGAGGCTGGACTGAAGCTTTCTTT.

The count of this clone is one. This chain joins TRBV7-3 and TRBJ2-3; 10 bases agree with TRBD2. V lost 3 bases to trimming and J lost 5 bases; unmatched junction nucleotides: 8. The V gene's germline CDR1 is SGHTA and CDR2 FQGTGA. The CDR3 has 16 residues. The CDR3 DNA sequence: TGTGCCAGCAGCTTTCTTAGCGGGGGGTCCGGAGATACGCAGTATTTT. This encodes CASSFLSGGSGDTQYF.

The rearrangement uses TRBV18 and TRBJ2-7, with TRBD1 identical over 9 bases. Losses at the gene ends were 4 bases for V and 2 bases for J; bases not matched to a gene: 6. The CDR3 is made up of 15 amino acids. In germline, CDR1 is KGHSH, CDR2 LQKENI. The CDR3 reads CASSRGQGTTYEQYF. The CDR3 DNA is TGTGCCAGCTCACGCGGACAGGGGACAACCTACGAGCAGTACTTC.

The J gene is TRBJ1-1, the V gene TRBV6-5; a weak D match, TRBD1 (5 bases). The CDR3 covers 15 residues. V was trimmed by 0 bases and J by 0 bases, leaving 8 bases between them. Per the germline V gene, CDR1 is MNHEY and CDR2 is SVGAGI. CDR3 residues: CASSYSRGLNTEAFF. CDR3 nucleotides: TGTGCCAGCAGTTACTCTCGGGGGTTGAACACTGAAGCTTTCTTT.

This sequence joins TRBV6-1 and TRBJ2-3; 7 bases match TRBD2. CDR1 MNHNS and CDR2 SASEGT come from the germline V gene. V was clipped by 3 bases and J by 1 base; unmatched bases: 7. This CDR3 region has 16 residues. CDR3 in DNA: TGTGCCAGCAGTGAGGACCCTGGGAGGGGCACAGATACGCAGTATTTT. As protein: CASSEDPGRGTDTQYF.

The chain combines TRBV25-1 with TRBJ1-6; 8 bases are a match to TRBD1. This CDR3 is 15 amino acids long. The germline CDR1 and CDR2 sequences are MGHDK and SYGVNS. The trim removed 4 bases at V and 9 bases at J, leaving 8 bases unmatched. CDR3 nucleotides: TGTGCCAGCAGTGGCGGACAGGGCCCCAGTTCACCCCTCCACTTT. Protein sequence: CASSGGQGPSSPLHF.